This record covers a single TCR beta chain. The source of the sample is a study of shared T cell receptors in the human thymus. Trimming at V came to 8 bases and at J to 4 bases, leaving 10 bases not matched to a gene. CDR1 and CDR2 (germline): SNHLY, FYNNEI. There are 14 residues in the CDR3. The table came from immunoSEQ multiplex PCR; TCRdb's copy has only in-frame clones and leaves some out. The sample consists of around 730,000 clones, approximately 83% of them appearing once. These data also featured in a second study, about human thymus T cells. As reported in that work: Both thymic and peripheral blood repertoires showed apparently biased V and J usage. Related research has reported that thymic repertoires overlap highly among unrelated individuals.

Sequenced input: thymocytes. The TCR was taken from a girl under three years old with a congenital heart defect. The chain recombines TRBV2 with TRBJ1-2; TRBD1 agrees at 7 bases. The CDR3 here is CASLSGQRTYGYTF. The CDR3, as DNA: TGTGCCAGCCTATCGGGACAGCGGACCTATGGCTACACCTTC.